The rows below give T cell receptor beta chains drawn from one sample of a study of CD8 T cells in Susac syndrome. Via MiXCR, TCRdb re-called the immunoSEQ multiplex PCR reads, giving one row per CDR3 protein. The sample records nearly 70,000 distinct CDR3 sequences, 85% to 95% being singletons. Sequences were obtained from CD8+ T cells from PBMCs. The source of these receptors is a human donor in good health. Each CDR3 is given with its conserved first and last residue. A D gene is named only where the DNA matches it firmly. Not every row has a clone size; where given, it reads once, few, many or a size class.

>TRBV4-3|TRBJ2-1|NA|NA
TGCGCCAGCAGCCAAGATATTTCCGCGTACAATGAGCAGTTCTTC
CASSQDISAYNEQFF
>TRBV7-3|TRBJ1-1|NA|TRBD1
TGTGCCAGCCGGGACAGGGTAGGGACTGAAGCTTTCTTT
CASRDRVGTEAFF
>TRBV5-4|TRBJ2-5|NA|NA
TGCGCCAGCAGCTCCCTTCCTGGAGAGACCCAGTACTTC
CASSSLPGETQYF
>TRBV7-6|TRBJ2-6|few|NA
TGTGCCAGCAGTCCCAGAGTCTCTGGGGCCAACGTCCTGACTTTC
CASSPRVSGANVLTF
>TRBV27|TRBJ1-1|NA|NA
TGTGCCAGCAGTTTATTGGGGGCTGAAGCTTTCTTT
CASSLLGAEAFF
>TRBV7-9|TRBJ1-1|NA|NA
TGTGCCAGCAGCCACCCCGCTGATCGGGCGGTCACTGAAGCTTTCTTT
CASSHPADRAVTEAFF
>TRBV7-6|TRBJ2-1|NA|NA
TGTGCCAGCCGCTCGGGCAGGGGCGAATACAATGAGCAGTTCTTC
CASRSGRGEYNEQFF
>TRBV27|TRBJ2-7|NA|TRBD1
TGTGCCAGCAGTTTTACAAAATGGACAGGGGGTTCCTACGAGCAGTACTTC
CASSFTKWTGGSYEQYF
>TRBV7-9|TRBJ2-2|NA|NA
TGTGCCAGCAGCTTCGGGGGAGAGAGGTCCGGGGAGCTGTTTTTT
CASSFGGERSGELFF
>TRBV29-1|TRBJ1-2|NA|NA
TGCAGCGCCGGGGGCCAAAGGGGCTACACCTTC
CSAGGQRGYTF
>TRBV27|TRBJ2-7|NA|NA
TGTGCCAGCAGTTTATCGAGGGGGTCCTCCTACGAGCAGTACTTC
CASSLSRGSSYEQYF
>TRBV20-1|TRBJ2-5|NA|NA
TGCAGTGCTAGGGGTCCAGGGTTTGGAGAGACCCAGTACTTC
CSARGPGFGETQYF
>TRBV15|TRBJ1-1|NA|TRBD1
TGTGCCACCAGCGCTGGGACAGAGAACACTGAAGCTTTCTTT
CATSAGTENTEAFF
>TRBV28|TRBJ2-7|NA|NA
TGTGCCAGCAGTCTCCCTGGCCTGGGGGCAGCACCCGGGGAGCAGTACTTC
CASSLPGLGAAPGEQYF
>TRBV2|TRBJ1-5|NA|NA
TGTGCCAGCAGGGAGTACAGGGACCTGGATCAGCCCCAGCATTTT
CASREYRDLDQPQHF
>TRBV27|TRBJ1-6|NA|NA
TGTGCCAGCCAAAAGATGGGCTCCTATAATTCACCCCTCCACTTT
CASQKMGSYNSPLHF
>TRBV4-1|TRBJ2-2|NA|TRBD2
TGCGCCAGCAGCCAAGCGGGACTAGCGGACGGCGGGGAGCTGTTTTTT
CASSQAGLADGGELFF
>TRBV28|TRBJ2-3|NA|TRBD2
TGTGCCAGCAGTTCCGTAGCGGGGATAGCAGATACGCAGTATTTT
CASSSVAGIADTQYF
>TRBV3-1|TRBJ2-2|NA|NA
TGTGCCAGCAGCCAAGGGTGGCAGGGCACCGGGGAGCTGTTTTTT
CASSQGWQGTGELFF
>TRBV3-1|TRBJ2-1|NA|TRBD2
TGTGCCAGCAGCCCCCATGGAGTAGCGGGGGACAATGAGCAGTTCTTC
CASSPHGVAGDNEQFF
>TRBV4-1|TRBJ2-7|NA|NA
TGCGCCAGCAGCCACCCGGGACTGTTATACGAGCAGTACTTC
CASSHPGLLYEQYF
>TRBV7-9|TRBJ1-2|NA|TRBD1
TGTGCCAGCAGCTTAGTTGAGGGGGCGTCGAGAGGCTACACCTTC
CASSLVEGASRGYTF
>TRBV5-1|TRBJ2-3|NA|NA
TGCGCCAGCAGCTTGTCCTCTGATACGCAGTATTTT
CASSLSSDTQYF
>TRBV6-5|TRBJ2-7|NA|NA
TGTGCCAGCAGTTACTCCCGGGGCCACGCCATCTACGAGCAGTACTTC
CASSYSRGHAIYEQYF
>TRBV5-1|TRBJ2-5|NA|NA
TGCGCCAGCAGCCACCGGGGCGGAAGCCCAGAGACCCAGTACTTC
CASSHRGGSPETQYF
>TRBV6-6|TRBJ1-1|NA|NA
TGTGCCAGCAGCTCCTCGGGAAGGAACACTGAAGCTTTCTTT
CASSSSGRNTEAFF
>TRBV24-1|TRBJ2-1|NA|TRBD2
TGTGCCACCAGTGATAGCGGGGGGACCCCCTACAATGAGCAGTTCTTC
CATSDSGGTPYNEQFF
>TRBV28|TRBJ1-1|NA|NA
TGTGCCAGCAGTTCCAGGGCGGAGAGGGACACTGAAGCTTTCTTT
CASSSRAERDTEAFF
>TRBV2|TRBJ2-3|NA|TRBD1
TGTGCCAGCAGTGAATGGGACAGCCCCACAGATACGCAGTATTTT
CASSEWDSPTDTQYF
>TRBV27|TRBJ2-1|NA|NA
TGTGCCAGCACCTTGGAATGGGACTCCAACAATGAGCAGTTCTTC
CASTLEWDSNNEQFF
>TRBV2|TRBJ2-6|NA|NA
TGTGCCAGCAGTGGGGACTTAACAGGGACACTGGGCCTCTCTGGGGCCAACGTCCTGACTTTC
CASSGDLTGTLGLSGANVLTF
>TRBV2|TRBJ1-5|NA|NA
TGTGCCAGCGGACAGTTTAGCAATCAGCCCCAGCATTTT
CASGQFSNQPQHF
>TRBV6-4|TRBJ1-1|NA|NA
TGTGCCAGCAGTGCGTCAGGGAGGGACACTGAAGCTTTCTTT
CASSASGRDTEAFF
>TRBV19|TRBJ2-5|NA|TRBD2
TGTGCCAGTAGCCCCACTGGAGGTAGCGGGACCCCAGGCTTC
CASSPTGGSGTPGF
>TRBV7-2|TRBJ1-1|NA|TRBD1
TGTGCCAGCAGCGAAGGTGGGACAGGCGCTTTGAACACTGAAGCTTTCTTT
CASSEGGTGALNTEAFF
>TRBV13|TRBJ2-5|NA|TRBD2
TGTGCCAGCAGCTTCGGGACTAGCGGGGGTGAGACCCAGTACTTC
CASSFGTSGGETQYF
>TRBV19|TRBJ2-7|NA|NA
TGTGCCAGTAGAATGGGTCCCTCCACCGAGCAGTACTTC
CASRMGPSTEQYF
>TRBV30|TRBJ2-2|NA|NA
TGTGCCTGGAGTGTAAGAGGCGGGGAGCTGTTTTTT
CAWSVRGGELFF
>TRBV6-5|TRBJ1-2|NA|TRBD1
TGTGCCAGCAGCTTAGGGACAGGGGTTGGCTACACCTTC
CASSLGTGVGYTF
>TRBV6-1|TRBJ1-5|NA|NA
TGTGCCAGCAGTGAAGTTTATAGCAATCAGCCCCAGCATTTT
CASSEVYSNQPQHF
>TRBV7-2|TRBJ1-2|NA|TRBD1
TGTGCCAGCAGCTTAGGGACAGGATACGGCTACACCTTC
CASSLGTGYGYTF
>TRBV5-1|TRBJ2-6|once|NA
TGCGCCAGCAGCTTGAGTGGTAGCTGGGCCAACGTCCTGACTTTC
CASSLSGSWANVLTF
>TRBV3-1|TRBJ2-1|NA|NA
TGTGCCAGCAGCCCTGGACTCGGTACGGAACAAGACAATGAGCAGTTCTTC
CASSPGLGTEQDNEQFF
>TRBV3-1|TRBJ1-2|NA|NA
TGTGCCAGCAGCCAAGATCCCTCCGATGGCTACACCTTC
CASSQDPSDGYTF
>TRBV28|TRBJ1-5|NA|TRBD1
TGTGCCAGCAGCCTCACGAGGGGGCCGGGACAGCCCCAGCATTTT
CASSLTRGPGQPQHF
>TRBV4-1|TRBJ1-2|NA|TRBD1
TGCGCCAGCAGCCAAGATCGGCAGGGGGCGTTTGGCTACACCTTC
CASSQDRQGAFGYTF